This is a list of T cell receptor beta chains from one sample in a study of beta chain features in type 1 diabetes. The method was immunoSEQ multiplex PCR; TCRdb's version includes in-frame clones alone and lacks a portion of them. Of around 430,000 clones in the sample, about 30% were seen once. Input material: naive CD4+ T cells from blood. The source is a man younger than 35 in good health. The CDR3 runs from the conserved cysteine through the conserved F or W. D genes are given only for firm matches. Clone size appears in some rows only: once, few, many, or a class for an expanded clone.

V gene: TRBV15
D gene: TRBD2
J gene: TRBJ2-7
clone size: .
CDR3 protein: CATRPLASGSEHEQYF
CDR3 DNA: TGTGCCACCAGACCTCTAGCTAGCGGGAGTGAACACGAGCAGTACTTC

V gene: TRBV30
D gene: .
J gene: TRBJ1-4
clone size: few
CDR3 protein: CAWSVEASRGKLFF
CDR3 DNA: TGTGCCTGGAGTGTAGAGGCCTCACGCGGAAAACTGTTTTTT

V gene: TRBV25-1
D gene: .
J gene: TRBJ2-7
clone size: .
CDR3 protein: CASSDPVVRPNEQYF
CDR3 DNA: TGTGCCAGCAGTGACCCTGTGGTTCGGCCTAACGAGCAGTACTTC

V gene: TRBV10-3
D gene: .
J gene: TRBJ1-4
clone size: .
CDR3 protein: CAISEESRGKLFF
CDR3 DNA: TGTGCCATCAGTGAAGAGTCCCGTGGGAAACTGTTTTTT

V gene: TRBV12-5
D gene: TRBD2
J gene: TRBJ2-1
clone size: few
CDR3 protein: CASGPRGTSGYNEQFF
CDR3 DNA: TGTGCTAGTGGTCCCAGGGGGACTAGCGGATACAATGAGCAGTTCTTC

V gene: TRBV13
D gene: .
J gene: TRBJ2-7
clone size: .
CDR3 protein: CASSTRSGATYEQYF
CDR3 DNA: TGTGCCAGCAGCACCCGATCGGGGGCTACCTACGAGCAGTACTTC

V gene: TRBV6-1
D gene: TRBD2
J gene: TRBJ2-1
clone size: .
CDR3 protein: CASSDMGLPPRNEQFF
CDR3 DNA: TGTGCCAGCAGTGACATGGGACTACCGCCACGGAATGAGCAGTTCTTC

V gene: TRBV7-7
D gene: .
J gene: TRBJ2-5
clone size: .
CDR3 protein: CASSLTARPRVGSQAQYF
CDR3 DNA: TGTGCTAGCAGCTTAACGGCCCGGCCTCGTGTGGGGTCACAGGCCCAGTACTTC

V gene: TRBV4-1
D gene: TRBD1
J gene: TRBJ2-6
clone size: .
CDR3 protein: CASSLHSGQTSSGANVLTF
CDR3 DNA: TGCGCCAGCAGCCTGCACTCGGGACAGACCTCATCTGGGGCCAACGTCCTGACTTTC

V gene: TRBV5-4
D gene: .
J gene: TRBJ2-7
clone size: .
CDR3 protein: CASSLHAGVASYEQYF
CDR3 DNA: TGTGCCAGCAGCTTGCATGCAGGCGTCGCATCCTACGAGCAGTACTTC

V gene: TRBV10-3
D gene: TRBD1
J gene: TRBJ2-7
clone size: .
CDR3 protein: CAISEPGQGSRYEQYF
CDR3 DNA: TGTGCCATCAGTGAGCCGGGACAGGGGAGTCGTTACGAGCAGTACTTC

V gene: TRBV25-1
D gene: TRBD2
J gene: TRBJ2-5
clone size: few
CDR3 protein: CASSELGGDLKTQYF
CDR3 DNA: TGTGCCAGCAGTGAACTGGGGGGGGATCTGAAGACCCAGTACTTC

V gene: TRBV19
D gene: .
J gene: TRBJ2-5
clone size: .
CDR3 protein: CASGQGEETQYF
CDR3 DNA: TGTGCCAGTGGCCAGGGAGAAGAGACCCAGTACTTC

V gene: TRBV7-9
D gene: .
J gene: TRBJ2-5
clone size: few
CDR3 protein: CASSLDGTETQYF
CDR3 DNA: TGTGCCAGCAGCTTGGACGGAACAGAGACCCAGTACTTC

V gene: TRBV28
D gene: TRBD1
J gene: TRBJ1-2
clone size: once
CDR3 protein: CASSSGTANGYTF
CDR3 DNA: TGTGCCAGCAGCAGCGGGACAGCTAATGGCTACACCTTC